This T cell receptor beta chain was identified during a study of early T cells in non-severe SARS-CoV-2 infection. Overall study: Chains were not paired, and sequencing was done on bulk RNA from unsorted whole blood.

CDR3 length: 11 residues. Germline V lookup: CDR1 SQVTM, CDR2 ANQGSEA. V was trimmed by 4 bases and J by 5 bases, leaving 6 bases between them. Individual cDNA molecules were tagged with unique molecular identifiers, the study reported. Each CDR3 protein is one row after TCRdb ran MiXCR on the 5' RACE reads. Among fewer than 65,000 distinct CDR3 sequences listed, over 9.5% were seen once. Sequenced input: whole blood. The V call is TRBV29-1, the J call TRBJ1-5; D gene unclear. The TCR sequence derives from an adult who was a healthcare worker with PCR-confirmed SARS-CoV-2 infection or an uninfected control (not recorded which). The CDR3 sequence: CSVGDDQPQHF. The CDR3 DNA is TGCAGCGTTGGAGACGATCAGCCCCAGCATTTT.